The 3 T cell receptor beta chains in this list originate from one sample, sequenced in a study of beta chain features in type 1 diabetes. Findings of the study overall: TCRB CDR3s from Type 1 diabetes patients were moderately but significantly shorter in all four CD4+ subsets.

Their specific antigens are unknown. The study reverse transcribed the entire isolated RNA, so it sequenced expressed TCRB transcripts. Sequencing was performed with immunoSEQ multiplex PCR; in TCRdb, only in-frame clones are kept and a portion is missing. The profile covers fewer than 400,000 clones, with about a tenth appearing a single time and approximately 1% taken by the ten largest. Sequencing input: central memory CD4+ T cells from blood. These receptor sequences come from a man aged 25-45 years with type 1 diabetes.

The V gene is TRBV30, the J gene TRBJ1-5; D unresolved. The germline V gene has CDR1 GTSNPN and CDR2 SVGIG (reference sequence). The CDR3 contains 13 residues. Trimming removed 2 bases at V and 9 bases at J, with 14 bases between. The CDR3 loop is CAWSLGSTSPQHF. The CDR3 DNA reads TGTGCCTGGAGTCTGGGCAGTACATCGCCCCAGCATTTT.

This clone has just a few counts. The V call is TRBV6-6, the J call TRBJ2-3, with 13 positions matching TRBD2. Germline V CDR1 and CDR2: MNHNY, SVGAGI (reference sequence). With V trimmed by 5 bases and J by 7 bases, 9 bases remained unmatched. There are 16 residues in the CDR3. The CDR3 sequence: CASSPPGTSGVHTQYF. The CDR3 DNA reads as TGTGCCAGCAGTCCTCCCGGGACTAGCGGGGTCCATACGCAGTATTTT.

This clone was counted between two and nine times. The chain couples TRBV6-6 to TRBJ1-2; 7 nucleotides match TRBD1. The CDR3 is 13 residues long. With V trimmed by 3 bases and J by 8 bases, 6 bases remained unmatched. Germline CDR1 is MNHNY and CDR2 is SVGAGI (reference sequence). The chain's CDR3 is CASSYVRGGGYTF. The DNA for the CDR3 is TGTGCCAGCAGTTATGTCAGGGGGGGAGGCTACACCTTC.